These 20 T cell receptor beta chains were all obtained from the same sample, sequenced in a study of blood T cell repertoires in COVID-19. The table came from immunoSEQ multiplex PCR; TCRdb's copy has only in-frame clones and leaves some out. The table has 60,000 to 85,000 clones, more than 75% seen once. The sample taken for sequencing was peripheral blood. The source is a woman aged 60-75 years with acute or convalescent COVID-19.

CDR3 amino acids: CASSGADRAYITGELFF. As DNA, the CDR3 is TGTGCCAGCAGTGGAGCGGACAGGGCGTACATCACCGGGGAGCTGTTTTTT. The V call is TRBV6-1, the J call TRBJ2-2, with 8 positions matching TRBD1. Germline V gene lookup returns CDR1 MNHNS and CDR2 SASEGT. The trim removed 4 bases at V and 4 bases at J, leaving 11 bases unmatched. The CDR3 consists of 17 residues.

V and J are TRBV7-2 and TRBJ2-7; the D gene is possibly TRBD1 (6 bases). The CDR3 is made up of 14 amino acids. Trimming took 5 bases from V and 4 from J, leaving 15 bases between them. Germline values: CDR1 SGHTA, CDR2 FQGNSA. The CDR3 region has the DNA TGTGCCAGCAGCGATCGTGGGGGCGGATACGAGCAGTACTTC. Translation gives CASSDRGGGYEQYF.

V and J are TRBV14 and TRBJ1-1; 7 positions match TRBD1. The CDR3 spans 15 residues. The V gene's germline CDR1 is SGHDN and CDR2 FVKESK. Trimming cost V 3 bases and J 2 bases; bases outside gene matches: 6. The CDR3: CASSHRRGINTEAFF. The CDR3 nucleotides read TGTGCCAGCAGCCATCGCAGGGGGATAAACACTGAAGCTTTCTTT.

The chain combines TRBV4-1 with TRBJ2-7; 7 nucleotides match TRBD1. This CDR3 contains 14 residues. The germline V gene encodes CDR1 MGHRA and CDR2 YSYEKL. Trimming cost V 5 bases and J 0 bases; bases outside gene matches: 4. CDR3 region: CASSTGALSYEQYF. CDR3 in DNA: TGCGCCAGCAGCACAGGGGCACTCTCCTACGAGCAGTACTTC.

This clone was counted a few times. The rearrangement joins TRBV7-3 to TRBJ1-1, with 7 bases lining up with TRBD1. Germline V gene sequence: CDR1 SGHTA, CDR2 FQGTGA. The CDR3 extends over 15 amino acids. V lost 0 bases and J lost 4; bases outside the gene matches: 5. The CDR3 loop reads CASSLTPGGFTEAFF. The CDR3 DNA follows: TGTGCCAGCAGCTTAACTCCAGGGGGATTCACTGAAGCTTTCTTT.

This chain links TRBV6-5 with TRBJ1-5; 9 nucleotides match TRBD1. The trim removed 5 bases at V and 4 bases at J, leaving 3 bases unmatched. From germline, CDR1 is MNHEY and CDR2 SVGAGI. The CDR3 consists of 14 residues. In DNA form, the CDR3 reads TGTGCCAGCAGTCTTGGACAGGGGAATCAGCCCCAGCATTTT. Encoded protein: CASSLGQGNQPQHF.

This clone was counted a single time. This rearrangement joins TRBV6-5 to TRBJ1-4; no firm D call. Germline V gene sequence: CDR1 MNHEY, CDR2 SVGAGI. V lost 6 bases and J lost 0, with 11 bases in between. The CDR3 sequence is 15 residues long. The CDR3 loop is CASRYSVSTNEKLFF. In DNA form, the CDR3 reads TGTGCCAGCAGATATTCAGTGTCAACTAATGAAAAACTGTTTTTT.

The chain employs TRBV3-1 (or the pseudogene TRBV3-2) and TRBJ2-1; TRBD2 matches at 8 bases. Germline CDR1 reads LGHDT; CDR2 reads YNNKEL (reference sequence). V shed 4 bases and J 5 bases; nucleotides not matched to a gene: 10. This CDR3 region has 16 residues. CDR3 DNA sequence: TGTGCCAGCAGCCTGGTAGCGGGGAGGATGAACAATGAGCAGTTCTTC. It encodes CASSLVAGRMNNEQFF.

A single count supports this clone. V and J are TRBV4-3 and TRBJ2-3; 8 nucleotides agree with TRBD1. The V and J ends lost 1 base and 3 bases, in that order; junction bases with no gene match: 21. CDR3 length equals 21 residues. Germline CDR1 reads LGHNA; CDR2 reads YSLEER. CDR3 protein: CASSQGPWRQGATLLTDTQYF. CDR3 DNA: TGCGCCAGCAGCCAAGGGCCGTGGAGGCAGGGGGCCACGCTCCTGACAGATACGCAGTATTTT.

V gene TRBV11-3 combines with J gene TRBJ2-1, with 8 bases that match TRBD1. The CDR3 spans 15 residues. Trimming removed 2 bases from V and 3 bases from J; junction bases left unmatched: 3. Germline assignment: CDR1 SGHNT and CDR2 YENEEA. This chain's CDR3 is CASSLQGALYNEQFF. For the CDR3, the DNA is TGTGCCAGCAGCTTACAGGGGGCCCTCTACAATGAGCAGTTCTTC.

The sample holds many counts of this clone. The chain carries TRBV4-2 and TRBJ2-1, with 8 bases that match TRBD1. V lost 3 bases and J lost 5; bases outside the gene matches: 9. Germline V gives CDR1 LGHNA, CDR2 YNFKEQ. This CDR3 has 16 residues. This chain's CDR3 is CASSHSGTGLHNEQFF. The CDR3 DNA is TGTGCCAGCAGCCACTCCGGGACAGGACTCCACAATGAGCAGTTCTTC.

The CDR3 protein is CASSVGTGAWEQFF. DNA of the CDR3: TGTGCCAGCAGCGTTGGGACAGGGGCTTGGGAGCAGTTCTTC. The chain has TRBV9 and TRBJ2-1; 10 nucleotides agree with TRBD1. The CDR3 runs 14 residues. Per the germline V gene, CDR1 is SGDLS and CDR2 is YYNGEE. The trim removed 2 bases at V and 10 bases at J, leaving 6 bases unmatched. Full variable domain (outside the CDR3, taken from reference TRBV9 and TRBJ2-1): DSGVTQTPKHLITATGQRVTLRCSPRSGDLSVYWYQQSLDQGLQFLIQYYNGEERAKGNILERFSAQQFPDLHSELNLSSLELGDSALYFCASSVGTGAWEQFFGPGTRLTVL.

This chain links TRBV11-2 with TRBJ1-2, with no clear D. V lost 1 base and J 4 bases, leaving 10 bases between the germline ends. The germline V gene has CDR1 SGHAT and CDR2 FQNNGV. This CDR3 spans 14 amino acids. The CDR3 nucleotides read TGTGCCAGCAGCTTAGGGTTCCCTATCTATGGCTACACCTTC. Residues: CASSLGFPIYGYTF. Combining the CDR3 with reference TRBV11-2 and TRBJ1-2 gives the whole variable domain EAGVAQSPRYKIIEKRQSVAFWCNPISGHATLYWYQQILGQGPKLLIQFQNNGVVDDSQLPKDRFSAERLKGVDSTLKIQPAKLEDSAVYLCASSLGFPIYGYTFGSGTRLTVV.

This clone was seen a few times. CDR3 DNA: TGTGCCAGCAGCTCGACTAGCGGGGCCTCCACAGATACGCAGTATTTT. This gives the protein CASSSTSGASTDTQYF. The J gene is TRBJ2-3, the V gene TRBV7-2; 11 bases line up with TRBD2. The CDR3 covers 16 residues. The germline CDR1 and CDR2 sequences are SGHTA and FQGNSA. Trimming at V came to 4 bases and at J to 2 bases, leaving 5 bases not matched to a gene.

The rearrangement uses TRBV6-5 and TRBJ2-5; tentatively, D is TRBD2 (5 bases). This CDR3 comprises 15 residues. The germline V and J ends were trimmed by 0 bases and 3 bases, with 11 bases remaining between them. Germline values: CDR1 MNHEY, CDR2 SVGAGI. CDR3 region: CASSYSAGMKETQYF. CDR3 coding DNA: TGTGCCAGCAGTTACTCGGCCGGGATGAAAGAGACCCAGTACTTC.

This chain connects TRBV29-1 to TRBJ2-2; 8 nucleotides align to TRBD1. Germline assignment: CDR1 SQVTM and CDR2 ANQGSEA. There are 12 residues in the CDR3. The J segment lost 6 bases and the V segment lost 6 bases, leaving 3 bases of the junction unmatched. The CDR3 is CSVGQGPGELFF. Written as DNA, the CDR3 is TGCAGCGTCGGACAGGGCCCCGGGGAGCTGTTTTTT.

This clone has just a few counts. The chain uses TRBV25-1 and TRBJ2-3; D is unresolved. The V and J ends lost 8 bases and 0 bases respectively, with 12 bases between them. This CDR3 spans 14 amino acids. Germline assignment: CDR1 MGHDK and CDR2 SYGVNS. DNA of the CDR3: TGTGCCAGCTCCTCGAGCCTTAGCACAGATACGCAGTATTTT. Protein: CASSSSLSTDTQYF.

This clone showed up just a few times. The chain uses TRBV29-1 and TRBJ2-7; the match to TRBD1 covers 7 bases. The CDR3 covers 12 residues. Germline V gives CDR1 SQVTM, CDR2 ANQGSEA. V lost 6 bases, J lost 4 bases, and 6 bases stayed unmatched. The CDR3 bases are TGCAGCGTCAGGACAGGCATGTACGAGCAGTACTTC. It yields the protein CSVRTGMYEQYF.

The gene calls are TRBV10-3 and TRBJ2-1; TRBD1 matches 8 bases. The CDR3 sequence is 16 residues long. J lost 5 bases, V lost 2 bases, and 8 bases had no gene match. Germline V CDR1 and CDR2: ENHRY, SYGVKD. The CDR3 bases are TGTGCCATCAGTGAGATCGGGGCAGGGGGCCACAATGAGCAGTTCTTC. This encodes CAISEIGAGGHNEQFF.

The J gene is TRBJ1-2, the V gene TRBV19, with 8 bases matching TRBD1. Germline CDR1 LNHDA, CDR2 SQIVND (reference sequence). Trimming cost V 5 bases and J 8 bases; bases outside gene matches: 10. This CDR3 contains 14 residues. The CDR3 DNA is TGTGCCAGTAGTCTTCAGGACAGGGTTCGAGGCTACACCTTC. Encoded protein: CASSLQDRVRGYTF.